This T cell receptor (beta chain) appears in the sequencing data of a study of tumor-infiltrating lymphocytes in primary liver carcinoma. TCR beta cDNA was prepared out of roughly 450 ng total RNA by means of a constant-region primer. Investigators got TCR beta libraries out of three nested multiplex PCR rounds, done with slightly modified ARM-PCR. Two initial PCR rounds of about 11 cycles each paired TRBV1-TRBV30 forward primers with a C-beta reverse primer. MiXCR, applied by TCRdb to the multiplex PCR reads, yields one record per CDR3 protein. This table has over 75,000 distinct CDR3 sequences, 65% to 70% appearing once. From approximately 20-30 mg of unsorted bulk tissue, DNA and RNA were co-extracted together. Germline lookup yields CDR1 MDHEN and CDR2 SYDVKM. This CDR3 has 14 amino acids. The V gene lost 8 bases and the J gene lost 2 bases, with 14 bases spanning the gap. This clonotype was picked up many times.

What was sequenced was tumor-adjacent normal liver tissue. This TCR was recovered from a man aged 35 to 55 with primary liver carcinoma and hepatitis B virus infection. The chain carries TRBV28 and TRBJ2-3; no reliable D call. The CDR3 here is CASQLVPITDTQYF. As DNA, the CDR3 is TGTGCCAGCCAGCTAGTCCCCATCACAGATACGCAGTATTTT.